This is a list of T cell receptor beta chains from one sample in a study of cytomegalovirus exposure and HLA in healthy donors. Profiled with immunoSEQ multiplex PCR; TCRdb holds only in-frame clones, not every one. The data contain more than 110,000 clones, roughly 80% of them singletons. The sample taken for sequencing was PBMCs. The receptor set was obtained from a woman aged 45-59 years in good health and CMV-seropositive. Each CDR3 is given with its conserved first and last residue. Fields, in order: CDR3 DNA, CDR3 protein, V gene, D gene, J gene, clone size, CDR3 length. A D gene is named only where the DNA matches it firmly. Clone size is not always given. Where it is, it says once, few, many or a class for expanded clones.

CDR3 DNA: TGTGCCACGAAGGGGATCCTCTCCTACGAGCAGTACTTC
CDR3 protein: CATKGILSYEQYF
V gene: TRBV7-9
D gene: .
J gene: TRBJ2-7
clone size: .
CDR3 length: 13

CDR3 DNA: TGTGCCTGGAGTGTTGGGCACCGGGGGGGCAAAAACATTCAGTACTTC
CDR3 protein: CAWSVGHRGGKNIQYF
V gene: TRBV30
D gene: TRBD2
J gene: TRBJ2-4
clone size: few
CDR3 length: 16

CDR3 DNA: TGTGCCAGCAGCTTGGCTAGCGGGGCAAACACAGATACGCAGTATTTT
CDR3 protein: CASSLASGANTDTQYF
V gene: TRBV5-4
D gene: TRBD2
J gene: TRBJ2-3
clone size: .
CDR3 length: 16

CDR3 DNA: TGTGCCAGCAGTCCCCCAGGACTAAATGAGCAGTTCTTC
CDR3 protein: CASSPPGLNEQFF
V gene: TRBV6-5
D gene: .
J gene: TRBJ2-1
clone size: .
CDR3 length: 13

CDR3 DNA: TGTGCCAGCAGCTTATTCGAGAATTCACCCCTCCACTTT
CDR3 protein: CASSLFENSPLHF
V gene: TRBV7-3
D gene: .
J gene: TRBJ1-6
clone size: .
CDR3 length: 13

CDR3 DNA: TGCGCCAGCAGCCAACAGGGGCCCACTGAAGCTTTCTTT
CDR3 protein: CASSQQGPTEAFF
V gene: TRBV4-1
D gene: .
J gene: TRBJ1-1
clone size: .
CDR3 length: 13

CDR3 DNA: TGTGCCAGCAGCTACCGGACAGGGATTAATTACGAGCAGTACTTC
CDR3 protein: CASSYRTGINYEQYF
V gene: TRBV14
D gene: TRBD1
J gene: TRBJ2-7
clone size: once
CDR3 length: 15

CDR3 DNA: TGTGCCTGGAGCCCAACCGGACAGGGGTGGCCAGATACGCAGTATTTT
CDR3 protein: CAWSPTGQGWPDTQYF
V gene: TRBV30
D gene: TRBD1
J gene: TRBJ2-3
clone size: .
CDR3 length: 16

CDR3 DNA: TGTGCCAGCAGGAAGTTTAGCGGGGGGCCCTACGAGCAGTACTTC
CDR3 protein: CASRKFSGGPYEQYF
V gene: TRBV6-5
D gene: TRBD2
J gene: TRBJ2-7
clone size: once
CDR3 length: 15

CDR3 DNA: TGTGCCTGGGCTGGACATACTGCAACTAATGAAAAACTGTTTTTT
CDR3 protein: CAWAGHTATNEKLFF
V gene: TRBV30
D gene: .
J gene: TRBJ1-4
clone size: .
CDR3 length: 15

CDR3 DNA: TGTGCCAGCAGCTGGACAGGGGGCGACTATAATTCACCCCTCCACTTT
CDR3 protein: CASSWTGGDYNSPLHF
V gene: TRBV2
D gene: TRBD1
J gene: TRBJ1-6
clone size: .
CDR3 length: 16

CDR3 DNA: TGTGCCAGTAGTATAGTCCACAACTATAGCAATCAGCCCCAGCATTTT
CDR3 protein: CASSIVHNYSNQPQHF
V gene: TRBV19
D gene: .
J gene: TRBJ1-5
clone size: .
CDR3 length: 16

CDR3 DNA: TGTGCCAGCTCTCCTTGGACAGGGGCGAACGGGGAGCTGTTTTTT
CDR3 protein: CASSPWTGANGELFF
V gene: TRBV18
D gene: TRBD1
J gene: TRBJ2-2
clone size: .
CDR3 length: 15

CDR3 DNA: TGTGCCAGCAGTTATCTCGGGACAGCCACCGGGGAGCTGTTTTTT
CDR3 protein: CASSYLGTATGELFF
V gene: TRBV2
D gene: TRBD1
J gene: TRBJ2-2
clone size: few
CDR3 length: 15

CDR3 DNA: TGTGCCAGCAGCTTCGGGGGGGCAGGGTCACCCCTCCACTTT
CDR3 protein: CASSFGGAGSPLHF
V gene: TRBV5-4
D gene: .
J gene: TRBJ1-6
clone size: once
CDR3 length: 14

CDR3 DNA: TGTGCCAGCACCGTGGGGGGTAATCAGCCCCAGCATTTT
CDR3 protein: CASTVGGNQPQHF
V gene: TRBV2
D gene: .
J gene: TRBJ1-5
clone size: .
CDR3 length: 13